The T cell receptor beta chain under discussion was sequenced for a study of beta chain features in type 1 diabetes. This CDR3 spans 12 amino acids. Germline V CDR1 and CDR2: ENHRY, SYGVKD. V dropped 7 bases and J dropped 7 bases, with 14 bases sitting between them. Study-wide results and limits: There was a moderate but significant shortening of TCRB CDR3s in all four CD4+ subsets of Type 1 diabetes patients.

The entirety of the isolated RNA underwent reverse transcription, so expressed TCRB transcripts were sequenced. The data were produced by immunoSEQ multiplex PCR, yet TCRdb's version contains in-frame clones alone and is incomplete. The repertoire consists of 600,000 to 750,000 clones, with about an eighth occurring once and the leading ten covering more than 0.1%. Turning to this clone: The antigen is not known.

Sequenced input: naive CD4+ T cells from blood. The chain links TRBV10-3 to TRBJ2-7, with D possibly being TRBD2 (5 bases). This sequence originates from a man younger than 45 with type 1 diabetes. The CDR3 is CAIKGDDREQYF. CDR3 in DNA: TGTGCCATCAAGGGAGACGATAGGGAGCAGTACTTC.